This entry lists 18 T cell receptor beta chains sequenced from one sample in a study of T cells in Graves' hyperthyroidism and ophthalmopathy. Researchers took RNA transcripts and amplified the TCR beta CDR3 regions from them. The HTBI primer set was used in a first-round RT-PCR of the TCR CDR3. TCRdb re-derived calls from the multiplex PCR reads in MiXCR, one entry per CDR3 protein. The table lists 550,000 to 600,000 distinct CDR3 sequences, around 15% of them singletons. Sequenced sample: blood. The receptors stem from a woman under 30 with Graves' hyperthyroidism.

Ten or more counts support this clonotype. The gene calls are TRBV20-1 and TRBJ2-1; 8 nucleotides line up with TRBD2. Germline V lookup: CDR1 DFQATT, CDR2 SNEGSKA (reference sequence). The V segment lost 5 bases and the J segment 8 bases; nucleotides outside the gene matches: 11. The CDR3 covers 14 residues. CDR3 residues: CSAQWVAGFYEQFF. In DNA, the CDR3 is TGCAGTGCTCAGTGGGTAGCGGGATTTTATGAGCAGTTCTTC.

This chain joins TRBV2 and TRBJ2-1, with a tentative D call TRBD1 (6 bases). The V end lost 6 bases, the J end lost 0 bases, and 12 bases lay between the germline ends. Per the germline V gene, CDR1 is SNHLY and CDR2 is FYNNEI. The CDR3 runs to 15 residues. This chain's CDR3 is CASRVRDISYNEQFF. CDR3 DNA sequence: TGTGCCAGCAGAGTCCGGGACATCTCCTACAATGAGCAGTTCTTC.

The chain combines TRBV12-3 or TRBV12-4 with TRBJ1-3; tentatively, D is TRBD1 (6 bases). The length of the CDR3 is 16 residues. V shed 6 bases and J shed 2 bases, with 17 bases lying between them. The CDR3 region has the DNA TGTGCCAGCAGCCGCGGTCCCGGGACAACTGGAAACACCATATATTTT. Residues: CASSRGPGTTGNTIYF.

This clonotype was recorded at least ten times. The chain uses TRBV24-1 and TRBJ2-5; 9 bases agree with TRBD2. With V trimmed by 1 base and J by 2 bases, 13 bases remained unmatched. Germline CDR1 KGHDR, CDR2 SFDVKD. The CDR3 length is 19 residues. The CDR3 bases are TGTGCCACCAGTGATTTCAGACCGCTGACTAGCGGCTCTCAAGAGACCCAGTACTTC. Protein product: CATSDFRPLTSGSQETQYF.

The CDR3 protein is CASFRQGATNEKLFF. CDR3 DNA sequence: TGTGCCAGCTTCAGACAGGGGGCAACTAATGAAAAACTGTTTTTT. J is TRBJ1-4 and V is TRBV18, with 9 nucleotides matching TRBD1. Germline V gene sequence: CDR1 KGHSH, CDR2 LQKENI. The J segment lost 0 bases and the V segment lost 7 bases, leaving 3 bases of the junction unmatched. The CDR3 spans 15 residues.

This chain links TRBV6-1 with TRBJ2-6; D remains unclear. The CDR3 spans 14 residues. V lost 6 bases and J 1 base, leaving 7 bases between the germline ends. Germline V lookup: CDR1 MNHNS, CDR2 SASEGT. CDR3 residues: CASSSVSGANVLTF. CDR3 coding DNA: TGTGCCAGCAGCTCAGTTTCTGGGGCCAACGTCCTGACTTTC.

There are many counts of this clonotype. The chain links TRBV28 to TRBJ2-7; D could derive from TRBD1 or TRBD2 (6 bases each). The CDR3 runs 16 residues. Germline V gene data show CDR1 as MDHEN and CDR2 as SYDVKM. Trimming stripped 6 bases from V and 5 bases from J, with 23 bases between. CDR3 residues: CASRAAGHAKGDEQYF. The CDR3, as DNA: TGTGCCAGCAGGGCTGCGGGACATGCCAAAGGGGACGAGCAGTACTTC.

The sample holds many counts of this clonotype. The chain recombines TRBV20-1 with TRBJ2-7, with TRBD2 matching 13 bases. CDR3 size: 16 residues. Germline CDR1 reads DFQATT; CDR2 reads SNEGSKA (reference sequence). Trimming took 3 bases from V and 1 from J; bases not matched to a gene: 6. The CDR3 spells CSASASGLAGSYEQYF. CDR3 nucleotides: TGCAGTGCTAGCGCCTCGGGACTAGCGGGGTCCTACGAGCAGTACTTC.

This clonotype was seen only a few times. The V and J genes are TRBV24-1 and TRBJ2-1; either TRBD1 or TRBD2 may supply D (5 bases each). The CDR3 contains 14 residues. Germline-derived CDR1 and CDR2 are KGHDR and SFDVKD. Trimming shortened V by 1 base and J by 5 bases, and 8 bases separated the two germline ends. This CDR3 is CATSDFGTNNEQFF. The CDR3 region has the DNA TGTGCCACCAGTGATTTTGGGACCAACAATGAGCAGTTCTTC.

This clonotype was seen a few times. The chain is built from TRBV29-1 and TRBJ1-2; 7 bases match TRBD1. Trimming cost V 4 bases and J 8 bases; bases outside gene matches: 10. The length of the CDR3 is 13 residues. Germline lookup yields CDR1 SQVTM and CDR2 ANQGSEA. CDR3 sequence (DNA): TGCAGCGTTGGCCCTACAGGGGATCGGGGCTACACCTTC. Protein sequence: CSVGPTGDRGYTF.

The chain uses TRBV2 and TRBJ1-2, with D hard to call. V gave up 7 bases and J gave up 0 bases, with 15 bases separating them. Looked up from germline, CDR1 is SNHLY and CDR2 is FYNNEI. CDR3 length: 15 amino acids. The CDR3 DNA is TGTGCCAGCAACCTAACACCGGTAGCTAACTATGGCTACACCTTC. Amino acids: CASNLTPVANYGYTF. The entire variable domain, with the rest obtained from reference TRBV2 and TRBJ1-2, is as follows: EPEVTQTPSHQVTQMGQEVILRCVPISNHLYFYWYRQILGQKVEFLVSFYNNEISEKSEIFDDQFSVERPDGSNFTLKIRSTKLEDSAMYFCASNLTPVANYGYTFGSGTRLTVV.

This clonotype has ten or more counts. V usage is TRBV27 and J usage is TRBJ2-7, with D possibly TRBD1 on 5 matching bases. Per germline, CDR1 MNHEY and CDR2 SMNVEV (reference sequence). The CDR3 runs 15 residues. V was cut by 7 bases and J by 3 bases, with 19 bases left in between. CDR3 sequence: CASIFLPDKDYEQYF. The CDR3 region has the DNA TGTGCCAGCATTTTCCTTCCGGACAAAGACTACGAGCAGTACTTC.

The CDR3 DNA reads TGTGCCAGCAGCCAAGGGAGAACCTACGAGCAGTACTTC. Amino acids: CASSQGRTYEQYF. The gene calls are TRBV14 and TRBJ2-7, with unresolved D. The CDR3 consists of 13 residues. V was shortened by 1 base and J by 2 bases, with 6 bases between the two germline ends. The V gene's germline CDR1 is SGHDN and CDR2 FVKESK.

This CDR3 is CASSDGSAGGSEQYF. CDR3 sequence (DNA): TGCGCCAGCAGTGATGGGTCTGCGGGAGGGTCCGAGCAGTACTTC. The gene calls are TRBV10-2 and TRBJ2-7; 9 nucleotides align to TRBD2. The CDR3 totals 15 residues. V dropped 3 bases and J dropped 6; count of bases not matched to a gene: 9. Per germline, CDR1 WSHSY and CDR2 SAAADI.

At least ten counts were recorded for this clonotype. The chain combines TRBV2 with TRBJ2-5; perhaps TRBD1 as D (5 bases). The germline V gene has CDR1 SNHLY and CDR2 FYNNEI. Trimming shortened V by 8 bases and J by 1 base, and 8 bases separated the two germline ends. The CDR3 extends over 12 amino acids. CDR3 residues: CASDRIQETQYF. The DNA of the CDR3 is TGTGCCAGCGACAGAATCCAAGAGACCCAGTACTTC.

This clonotype showed up just a few times. This is likely a read error, given that the CDR3 carries no conserved phenylalanine or tryptophan at its end. The chain links TRBV2 to TRBJ1-6, with 12 bases fitting TRBD1. The CDR3 has 22 residues. With V trimmed by 4 bases and J by 0 bases, 16 bases remained unmatched. Germline values: CDR1 SNHLY, CDR2 FYNNEI. This CDR3 reads CASSVPTTGTGGASSYNSPLHS. CDR3 DNA sequence: TGTGCCAGCAGTGTCCCGACGACCGGGACAGGGGGCGCGAGCTCCTATAATTCACCCCTCCACTCT.

The sample holds many counts of this clonotype. This chain links TRBV7-9 with TRBJ2-3; 11 positions match TRBD2. Germline CDR1 SEHNR, CDR2 FQNEAQ (reference sequence). V gave up 5 bases and J gave up 10 bases; unmatched junction bases: 11. CDR3 size: 15 residues. DNA of the CDR3: TGTGCCAGCAGCAAGGCCCTAGCGGGGGGAACGGCGCAGTATTTT. This sequence encodes CASSKALAGGTAQYF.

This chain uses TRBV5-6 with TRBJ1-6, with D possibly TRBD1 on 6 matching bases. Trimming shortened V by 1 base and J by 10 bases, and 12 bases separated the two germline ends. This CDR3 region has 14 residues. Germline V gene lookup returns CDR1 SGHDT and CDR2 YYEEEE. The CDR3: CASSLLHRASPLHF. CDR3 bases: TGTGCCAGCAGCTTGTTACACAGGGCCTCACCCCTCCACTTT.